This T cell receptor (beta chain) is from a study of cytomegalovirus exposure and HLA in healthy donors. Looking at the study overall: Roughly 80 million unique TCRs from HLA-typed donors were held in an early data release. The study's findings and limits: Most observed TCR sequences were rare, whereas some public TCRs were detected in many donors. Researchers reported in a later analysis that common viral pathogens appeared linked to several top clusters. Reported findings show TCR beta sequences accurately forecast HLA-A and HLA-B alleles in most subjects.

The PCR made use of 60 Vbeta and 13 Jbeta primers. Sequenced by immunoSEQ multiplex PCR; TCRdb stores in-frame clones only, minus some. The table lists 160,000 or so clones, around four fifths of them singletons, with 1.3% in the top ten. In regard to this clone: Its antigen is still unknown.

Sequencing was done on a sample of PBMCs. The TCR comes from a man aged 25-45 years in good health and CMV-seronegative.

CDR3 in amino acids: CASSQITSGVGETQYF. For the CDR3, the DNA is TGCGCCAGCAGCCAAATCACTAGCGGGGTTGGAGAGACCCAGTACTTC. The chain combines TRBV4-1 with TRBJ2-5; 10 bases map to TRBD2. This CDR3 has 16 amino acids. The V segment lost 2 bases and the J segment 4 bases; nucleotides outside the gene matches: 7. Germline CDR1 MGHRA, CDR2 YSYEKL.